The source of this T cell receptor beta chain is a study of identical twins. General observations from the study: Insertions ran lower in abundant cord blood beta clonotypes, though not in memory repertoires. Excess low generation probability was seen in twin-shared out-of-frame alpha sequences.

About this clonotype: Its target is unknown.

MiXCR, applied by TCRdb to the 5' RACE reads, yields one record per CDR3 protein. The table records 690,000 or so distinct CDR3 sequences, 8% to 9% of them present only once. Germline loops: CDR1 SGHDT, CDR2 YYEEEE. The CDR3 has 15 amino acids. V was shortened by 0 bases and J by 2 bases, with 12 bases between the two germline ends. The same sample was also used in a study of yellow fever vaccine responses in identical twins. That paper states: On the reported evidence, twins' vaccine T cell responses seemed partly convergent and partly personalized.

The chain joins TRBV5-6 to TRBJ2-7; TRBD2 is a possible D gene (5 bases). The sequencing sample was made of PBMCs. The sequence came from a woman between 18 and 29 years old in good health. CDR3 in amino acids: CASSLAGNGAYEQYF. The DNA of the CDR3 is TGTGCCAGCAGCTTGGCCGGGAACGGCGCCTACGAGCAGTACTTC.